The clone carrying this TCR beta chain was seen a handful of times. The antigen is not known. Time point defined: blood 2 weeks post-SBRT. The treatment here: 15 Gy SBRT to primary tumor, nephrectomy 4 weeks later. The data were taken from a study of radiation and T cells in renal cell carcinoma. As for the study in general: Nephrectomy followed 15 Gy stereotactic body radiation by 4 weeks. Points from the study as a whole: Baseline intratumoral clonotype presence is unknown without pretreatment biopsies.

The CDR3 is 15 amino acids. The ends were cut back, 6 bases at V and 4 bases at J, with 16 bases in the middle. The germline V gene encodes CDR1 MDHEN and CDR2 SYDVKM. TCRdb keeps only in-frame clones here, not all; method: immunoSEQ multiplex PCR. In the table there are roughly 130,000 clones, roughly 91% of which are singletons. The receptor's source is a woman between 65 and 79 years old with renal cell carcinoma. The input for sequencing was blood, taken from a patient whose treatment included radiotherapy and nephrectomy. The chain recombines TRBV28 with TRBJ2-1; D ambiguous. CDR3 sequence reads: CASREEYNLYNEQFF. The CDR3 bases are TGTGCCAGCAGGGAAGAGTATAATCTTTACAATGAGCAGTTCTTC. Using reference TRBV28 and TRBJ2-1 for the parts outside the CDR3, the full variable domain is DVKVTQSSRYLVKRTGEKVFLECVQDMDHENMFWYRQDPGLGLRLIYFSYDVKMKEKGDIPEGYSVSREKKERFSLILESASTNQTSMYLCASREEYNLYNEQFFGPGTRLTVL.